The subject of this entry is one T cell receptor beta chain. The data were obtained in a study of blood T cell repertoires in COVID-19. Germline lookup yields CDR1 ENHRY and CDR2 SYGVKD. J was trimmed by 13 bases and V by 6 bases; bases with no gene match: 15. The CDR3 has 15 amino acids. This table comes from immunoSEQ multiplex PCR, and its TCRdb copy is limited to in-frame clones, with some not included. The data hold more than 85,000 clones, with 75% to 80% observed a single time. The sequence came from an elderly woman with active or convalescent COVID-19. The chain couples TRBV10-3 to TRBJ2-1, with TRBD2 identical over 10 bases. The sequencing sample was made of peripheral blood. Here the CDR3 reads CAISPRGTSDAQQFF. DNA of the CDR3: TGTGCCATCAGCCCACGGGGGACTAGCGACGCGCAACAGTTCTTC.